This T cell receptor (beta chain) was sequenced in a study of cytomegalovirus exposure and HLA in healthy donors. V lost 5 bases, J lost 1 base, and 1 base stayed unmatched. Per germline, CDR1 MRHNA and CDR2 SNTAGT. The CDR3 is 14 amino acids. The PCR used 60 Vbeta and 13 Jbeta primers. Profiling relied on immunoSEQ multiplex PCR, and the TCRdb table lists in-frame clones only, not all of them. The sample consists of around 110,000 clones, approximately 80% of them appearing once. The sample comprised PBMCs. The chain links TRBV6-4 to TRBJ2-3, with 9 bases aligning to TRBD2. The clonotype was recovered from a man under 40 in good health and CMV-seropositive. The CDR3 bases are TGTGCCAGCAGTCCTAGCGGGGGCACAGATACGCAGTATTTT. Its translation: CASSPSGGTDTQYF.